This is a list of T cell receptor beta chains from one sample in a study of T cell responses to AZD1222 COVID-19 vaccine. The data were produced by immunoSEQ multiplex PCR, yet TCRdb's version contains in-frame clones alone and is incomplete. The sample has 100,000 to 150,000 clones, over 75% seen once. The sequencing here drew on peripheral blood, taken on day 0 of AZD1222 vaccination. Source of these receptors: an adult in good health. CDR3s include the opening cysteine and the closing phenylalanine or tryptophan.

v_gene: TRBV4-1
j_gene: TRBJ1-4
CDR3aa: CASSQGSLPGPFCF

v_gene: TRBV9
j_gene: TRBJ2-7
CDR3aa: CASSVNYRGEQYF

v_gene: TRBV19
j_gene: TRBJ1-2
CDR3aa: CASSIRRDGYTF

v_gene: TRBV30
j_gene: TRBJ1-5
CDR3aa: CAWSDSSNQPQHF

v_gene: TRBV6-5
j_gene: TRBJ1-6
CDR3aa: CASSWETNSSPLHF

v_gene: TRBV3-1/TRBV3-2
j_gene: TRBJ2-7
CDR3aa: CASSRAQGYEQYF

v_gene: TRBV27
j_gene: TRBJ1-4
CDR3aa: CASSLSGGREKLFF

v_gene: TRBV27
j_gene: TRBJ1-4
CDR3aa: CASSNGAGGEKLFF

v_gene: TRBV6-5
j_gene: TRBJ1-3
CDR3aa: CASSWGTGGSGNTIYF

v_gene: TRBV24-1
j_gene: TRBJ2-1
CDR3aa: CATSDYTGGNEQFF

v_gene: TRBV3-1/TRBV3-2
j_gene: TRBJ2-5
CDR3aa: CASSPYGQEETQYF

v_gene: TRBV19
j_gene: TRBJ1-2
CDR3aa: CASKEGPGGYGYTF

v_gene: TRBV4-3
j_gene: TRBJ1-2
CDR3aa: CASSLNPGGRVDGYTF

v_gene: TRBV4-3
j_gene: TRBJ1-6
CDR3aa: CASSLREGEGSPLHF

v_gene: TRBV27
j_gene: TRBJ1-4
CDR3aa: CASSLLGNEKLFF

v_gene: TRBV18
j_gene: TRBJ1-2
CDR3aa: CASSPPSRGTRPGYTF

v_gene: TRBV6-1
j_gene: TRBJ2-3
CDR3aa: CASSERARSTDTQYF

v_gene: TRBV19
j_gene: TRBJ1-1
CDR3aa: CASKRFSSGRRTEAFF

v_gene: TRBV5-1
j_gene: TRBJ2-1
CDR3aa: CASSKGAQDNEQFF

v_gene: TRBV7-2
j_gene: TRBJ2-2
CDR3aa: CASRSGGSNTGELFF

v_gene: TRBV28
j_gene: TRBJ1-1
CDR3aa: CASRPGQGATEAFF

v_gene: TRBV30
j_gene: TRBJ1-1
CDR3aa: CAWSESQATEAFF

v_gene: TRBV4-3
j_gene: TRBJ1-6
CDR3aa: CASSPQQGNGYNSPLHF

v_gene: TRBV7-6
j_gene: TRBJ1-2
CDR3aa: CASSLIDGYTF

v_gene: TRBV12-5
j_gene: TRBJ1-6
CDR3aa: CASADSLNSPLHF

v_gene: TRBV6-1
j_gene: TRBJ1-3
CDR3aa: CASSEVRGLMNTIYF

v_gene: TRBV5-3
j_gene: TRBJ1-2
CDR3aa: CARSPHGQEGGDYTF

v_gene: TRBV6-4
j_gene: TRBJ2-7
CDR3aa: CASSGAGGAQRRFYEQYF

v_gene: TRBV5-1
j_gene: TRBJ1-4
CDR3aa: CASRESGRGYEKLFF